This TCR beta chain was identified in a study of T cells in Graves' hyperthyroidism and ophthalmopathy. Amplification of TCR beta CDR3 regions was performed using RNA transcripts as template. TCR CDR3 regions were first amplified by RT-PCR with HTBI primers. MiXCR was run by TCRdb on the multiplex PCR reads, yielding one entry per CDR3 protein. The table records 600,000 to 650,000 distinct CDR3 sequences, about 20% of them present only once. The V gene's germline CDR1 is MNHEY and CDR2 SMNVEV (reference sequence). The CDR3 is made up of 15 amino acids. V was shortened by 1 base and J by 5 bases, with 12 bases between the two germline ends. In its sample, this clonotype was seen a few times.

The rearrangement uses TRBV27 and TRBJ1-5; possibly TRBD1 for D (6 bases). The sample consisted of blood. This TCR was recovered from a man aged 25-45 years with Graves' ophthalmopathy. In DNA, the CDR3 is TGTGCCAGCAGTTTATACGCGACAGGAGATCAGCCCCAGCATTTT. It codes for CASSLYATGDQPQHF.